This T cell receptor beta chain appears in the sequencing data of a study of blood T cells in healthy people across ages (dated by TCRdb to the mid-2010s). Study-level background: In model experiments, template switching captured about one uniquely barcoded TCR beta cDNA molecule for every two T cells. Age-related changes in TCR beta repertoire diversity were measured in the study by deep sequencing normalized with unique cDNA molecular identifiers. Four age groups were formed from the donors: young (average approximately 16 years), middle-aged (approximately 42), aged (62) and long-lived (82). To avoid experimental bias, donors of different ages were spread randomly across the sequencing lanes. Using the same blood draw, the study looked at two additional independent replicas of 1 million unique cDNA reads for two donors, one aged 18 to 29 and the other aged 80 or older. Points the paper makes about the study in general: The CMV infection status of donors was not known, potentially confounding age-related changes in expanded clonotypes. There was a strong correlation between observed TCR beta diversity and the percentage of naive T cells measured by flow cytometry. As age increased, observed TCR beta diversity per million T cells dropped in a roughly linear way, and a significant reduction was already evident by age 40. Because profiling used bulk unsorted PBMCs, naive and antigen-experienced compartments could not be compared conclusively. Compared with the aged group, the long-lived group had more naive CD4+ T cells, fewer expanded clones and increased TCR diversity, suggesting age selection. Estimates of total diversity based on one million sequenced T cells were regarded as lower bounds and as underestimates.

The CDR1 and CDR2 encoded by the germline V gene are SGHRS and YFSETQ. V is reduced by 3 bases and J by 8 bases, leaving a spacing of 12 bases between them. Reading from cysteine to phenylalanine, the CDR3 counts 13 amino acids. Only the CDR3 region is kept as DNA, spanning 39 bases read in frame from base 1. Libraries were prepared through 5' RACE. These reads were obtained on an Illumina HiSeq 2500. A second PCR of roughly 7 to 12 cycles was run with a J-beta primer mix and a sample-barcoded 5' primer. A unique molecular identifier was introduced onto each TCR beta cDNA molecule by a template-switch 5' adaptor carrying 12 random nucleotides. At least 2.5 million CDR3-containing paired-end reads were obtained from each sample. First-strand cDNA synthesis was performed from all RNA using the Mint cDNA synthesis kit, with priming by a TRBC-specific oligonucleotide. Following uracil-DNA glycosylase treatment, all cDNA underwent a first 18-cycle PCR with the universal primers M1SS and BC2_uni_R. As for how the authors treated the data: For normalization, 1 million high-quality reads, each with a distinct molecular identifier, were randomly selected from each sample. Instead of being binned into consensus sequences, reads with shared molecular identifiers were discarded. MiTCR, run with a Q25 quality threshold and the strictest error-elimination algorithm, handled CDR3 identification, clonotype clustering and error correction. A nonparametric unseen species model using Euler transformation provided a lower-bound estimate of total TCR beta diversity. TCRdb took the public reads, trimmed them with fastp at Q25, ran MiXCR for clone calling and kept in-frame beta chains. Under each unique CDR3 protein, matching rows form one entry showing the most common genes and DNA. For this entry, the V and J calls and clone size follow TCRdb and not the study's own pipeline. Counted in this sample were some 550,000 distinct CDR3 sequences; around half of them appeared once. The ten largest make up around 23% of the sample.

Systemically healthy Caucasian individuals from Russia, 39 in total and aged about 6 to 100 years, were included as donors. Around 10 milliliters of peripheral blood were collected from each donor into EDTA-treated Vacutainer tubes. Ficoll-Paque density-gradient centrifugation was used to isolate PBMCs, with at least 7 million obtained per sample. Total RNA, at least 6 micrograms per sample, was extracted from PBMCs with Trizol reagent. Naive CD45RAhigh/CD27high T cell percentages were measured by flow cytometry on a PBMC aliquot from every donor. Points on this clonotype: Its antigen is unknown. No base qualities exist here, and no much larger clone lies one base off it.

This clonotype originated in a man older than 75 in good health. The sequenced sample was blood. The sequence joins TRBV5-1 to TRBJ2-1; tentative D gene TRBD1, with 5 bases matching. The CDR3 protein: CASSWGPIDEQFF. The nucleotides read TGCGCCAGCAGCTGGGGCCCCATCGATGAGCAGTTCTTC. When the CDR3 is completed using the reference TRBV5-1 and TRBJ2-1 genes on either side, the full variable domain is KAGVTQTPRYLIKTRGQQVTLSCSPISGHRSVSWYQQTPGQGLQFLFEYFSETQRNKGNFPGRFSGRQFSNSRSEMNVSTLELGDSALYLCASSWGPIDEQFFGPGTRLTVL.